These 24 T cell receptor beta chains originate from one sample sequenced in a study of T cells after yellow fever vaccination. TCRdb recomputed calls from the 5' RACE reads with MiXCR, one row per CDR3 protein. The sample lists a few hundred thousand distinct CDR3 sequences; roughly 6.8% were seen once. The sample consisted of CD4+ T cells sorted from PBMCs, taken on the day of the yellow fever booster vaccination. These receptors originate from a man aged 30 to 39 who received the YFV17D yellow fever vaccine.

The chain recombines TRBV7-6 with TRBJ2-5; 9 bases map to TRBD1. The CDR3 runs 15 residues. J was trimmed by 3 bases and V by 5 bases; bases with no gene match: 7. Germline-derived CDR1 and CDR2 are SGHVS and FNYEAQ. DNA of the CDR3: TGTGCCAGCAGCGCCGGGACAGGGAATGAAGAGACCCAGTACTTC. Translation: CASSAGTGNEETQYF.

This clonotype was observed at least ten times. This chain links TRBV20-1 with TRBJ1-3; 11 nucleotides agree with TRBD1. V trimming: 5 bases; J trimming: 8 bases; junction bases outside the gene matches: 11. Germline CDR1 and CDR2: DFQATT and SNEGSKA (reference sequence). The CDR3 is 15 amino acids. The CDR3 DNA reads TGCAGTGCTCGCGTTCGGACAGGGGGCCAAGACACCATATATTTT. Encoded protein: CSARVRTGGQDTIYF.

This clonotype was found many times. The chain employs TRBV5-1 and TRBJ2-2; D possibly uses TRBD1 or TRBD2 (5 bases each). V lost 4 bases, J lost 1 base, and 8 bases lay in between. The CDR3 consists of 14 residues. Germline V gene data show CDR1 as SGHRS and CDR2 as YFSETQ. The DNA for the CDR3 is TGCGCCAGCAGCCCGAGGGGGAACACCGGGGAGCTGTTTTTT. This encodes CASSPRGNTGELFF.

The V gene is TRBV12-3 or TRBV12-4, the J gene TRBJ2-3; 8 bases are a match to TRBD2. The CDR3 covers 14 residues. V shed 6 bases and J 4 bases; nucleotides not matched to a gene: 6. CDR3 protein: CASSPAGVADTQYF. DNA of the CDR3: TGTGCCAGCAGCCCAGCGGGAGTGGCAGATACGCAGTATTTT.

This clonotype was observed a few times. The genes are TRBV12-3 or TRBV12-4 and TRBJ2-5; D perhaps matches TRBD1 (6 bases). Trimming stripped 5 bases from V and 1 base from J, with 11 bases between. CDR3 length: 14 amino acids. This CDR3 reads CASSPTGSQETQYF. The CDR3 region has the DNA TGTGCCAGCAGTCCTACAGGGTCCCAAGAGACCCAGTACTTC.

This sequence joins TRBV20-1 and TRBJ1-2; D gene unclear. V was pared by 6 bases and J by 4 bases, with 15 bases between. Germline V gene lookup returns CDR1 DFQATT and CDR2 SNEGSKA (reference sequence). The CDR3 spans 13 residues. The CDR3 is CSAKIGSGYGYTF. The DNA for the CDR3 is TGCAGTGCCAAGATAGGTTCGGGCTATGGCTACACCTTC.

This clonotype showed up many times. This chain uses TRBV10-3 with TRBJ2-5; the D is unclear. The V gene's germline CDR1 is ENHRY and CDR2 SYGVKD. The V end was cut by 2 bases, the J end by 1 base, with 5 bases between. CDR3 length: 13 residues. CDR3 amino acids: CAISEGVQETQYF. CDR3 bases: TGTGCCATCAGTGAGGGGGTCCAAGAGACCCAGTACTTC.

This clonotype has more than one count but fewer than ten. The chain uses TRBV18 and TRBJ1-5, with D possibly being TRBD1 (5 bases). Germline V gene lookup returns CDR1 KGHSH and CDR2 LQKENI. The CDR3 sequence is 15 residues long. Trimming cost V 2 bases and J 1 base, with 9 bases left between them. CDR3 DNA sequence: TGTGCCAGCTCACCAACCAGACAGAGCAATCAGCCCCAGCATTTT. Translation gives CASSPTRQSNQPQHF.

The chain carries TRBV10-3 and TRBJ1-2; TRBD1 matches 7 bases. The junction had 11 bases not matched to a gene; V was cut back by 10 bases and J by 3 bases. The CDR3 totals 14 residues. Germline V gene data show CDR1 as ENHRY and CDR2 as SYGVKD. The CDR3 region is CATRTVRGDYGYTF. The CDR3, as DNA: TGTGCCACCCGGACCGTCAGGGGGGACTATGGCTACACCTTC.

This clonotype showed up just a few times. The genes are TRBV5-1 and TRBJ1-3; no clear D. This CDR3 region has 14 residues. Trimming cost V 3 bases and J 4 bases, with 11 bases left between them. The germline gives CDR1 SGHRS, CDR2 YFSETQ. The CDR3, as DNA: TGCGCCAGCAGCTCTTCGTTAAGGGGAAACACCATATATTTT. Amino acids: CASSSSLRGNTIYF.

The CDR3 loop reads CASSLVQQGTYEQYF. CDR3 coding DNA: TGTGCCAGCAGCTTAGTACAACAGGGGACCTACGAGCAGTACTTC. The chain is built from TRBV7-2 and TRBJ2-7; TRBD1 matches at 7 bases. The junction had 5 bases not matched to a gene; V was cut back by 1 base and J by 2 bases. The CDR3 consists of 15 residues. The V gene's germline CDR1 is SGHTA and CDR2 FQGNSA.

In its sample, this clonotype was seen many times. V gene TRBV2 combines with J gene TRBJ1-4, with D hard to call. The V gene lost 4 bases and the J gene lost 8 bases, with 17 bases spanning the gap. Per germline, CDR1 SNHLY and CDR2 FYNNEI. The CDR3 is 15 residues long. The CDR3 region is CASSVLPPDAEKLFF. The CDR3 nucleotides read TGTGCCAGCAGTGTCCTCCCACCAGACGCCGAAAAACTGTTTTTT.

This clonotype was found a few times. Here the CDR3 DNA reads TGTGCCAGCAGTTCCCTGGACAAGGGCAGACCGCCCCAGCATTTT. This encodes CASSSLDKGRPPQHF. The chain uses TRBV6-2 or TRBV6-3 and TRBJ1-5; D might be TRBD1 (5 bases). Germline V gives CDR1 MNHEY, CDR2 SVGEGT. V was shortened by 4 bases and J by 9 bases, with 19 bases between the two germline ends. CDR3 length equals 15 residues.

This clonotype was counted many times. The chain has TRBV19 and TRBJ1-5; D ambiguous. V shed 3 bases and J shed 8 bases, with 11 bases lying between them. From germline, CDR1 is LNHDA and CDR2 SQIVND (reference sequence). The CDR3 is 13 residues long. The CDR3 reads CASSIIAGEPQHF. In DNA, the CDR3 is TGTGCCAGTAGTATTATCGCCGGGGAGCCCCAGCATTTT.

The V gene is TRBV30, the J gene TRBJ2-7; D is possibly TRBD2 (6 bases). The length of the CDR3 is 15 residues. The V gene lost 3 bases and the J gene lost 2 bases, with 17 bases spanning the gap. Per germline, CDR1 GTSNPN and CDR2 SVGIG (reference sequence). The CDR3 DNA reads as TGTGCCTGGAGGGTGCCGGGACTTGTAGCCTACGAGCAGTACTTC. Encoded protein: CAWRVPGLVAYEQYF.

The J gene is TRBJ1-1, the V gene TRBV3-1, with a tentative D call TRBD1 (5 bases). CDR3 length equals 12 residues. Germline V gene lookup returns CDR1 LGHDT and CDR2 YNNKEL (reference sequence). V was trimmed by 2 bases and J by 11 bases, leaving 12 bases between them. The CDR3 region has the DNA TGTGCCAGCAGCCAACAGGGACCTGGGGCTTTCTTT. Encoded protein: CASSQQGPGAFF.

The chain carries TRBV20-1 and TRBJ2-1; D is possibly TRBD2 (5 bases). The V gene lost 0 bases and the J gene lost 2 bases, with 14 bases spanning the gap. Germline values: CDR1 DFQATT, CDR2 SNEGSKA (reference sequence). The CDR3 covers 16 residues. The CDR3 bases are TGCAGTGCTAGAGATATTAACCCGAGGGCCTACAATGAGCAGTTCTTC. Translated, it gives CSARDINPRAYNEQFF.

This sequence joins TRBV6-5 and TRBJ2-1; D not resolved. The germline gives CDR1 MNHEY, CDR2 SVGAGI. Trimming left V 2 bases short and J 9 bases short, with 17 bases between. The CDR3 length is 15 residues. The CDR3 region has the DNA TGTGCCAGCAGTTACGGGCCCACCAACGTTGCTGAGCAGTTCTTC. Translation: CASSYGPTNVAEQFF.

In this sample, this clonotype turned up a few times. The chain has TRBV7-9 and TRBJ2-3, with a possible D match to TRBD2 (7 bases). Trimming removed 3 bases from V and 2 bases from J, with 12 bases in between. Germline V CDR1 and CDR2: SEHNR, FQNEAQ (reference sequence). CDR3 length equals 15 residues. CDR3 in amino acids: CASSFRGASTDTQYF. The DNA for the CDR3 is TGTGCCAGCAGCTTCCGGGGGGCGTCCACAGATACGCAGTATTTT.

This clonotype was observed a handful of times. The chain joins TRBV14 to TRBJ2-1, with D unresolved. Germline CDR1 reads SGHDN; CDR2 reads FVKESK. This CDR3 is built from 12 residues. V was clipped by 3 bases and J by 13 bases, with 13 bases between them. In DNA, the CDR3 is TGTGCCAGCAGCCAGGCCTCTCCCCGCCAGTTCTTC. This encodes CASSQASPRQFF. The full variable domain, completed using reference TRBV14 and TRBJ2-1, is EAGVTQFPSHSVIEKGQTVTLRCDPISGHDNLYWYRRVMGKEIKFLLHFVKESKQDESGMPNNRFLAERTGGTYSTLKVQPAELEDSGVYFCASSQASPRQFFGPGTRLTVL.

The table lists this clonotype with a few counts. V usage is TRBV4-2 and J usage is TRBJ1-5; no firm D call. This CDR3 has 15 residues. The V gene lost 0 bases and the J gene lost 4 bases, with 10 bases spanning the gap. The germline V gene encodes CDR1 LGHNA and CDR2 YNFKEQ. As DNA, the CDR3 is TGTGCCAGCAGCCAAGATCTCCTAATAAATCAGCCCCAGCATTTT. It encodes CASSQDLLINQPQHF.

In its sample, this clonotype was seen a few times. The rearrangement uses TRBV7-2 and TRBJ2-3, with TRBD2 as a possible D gene (6 bases). Germline V lookup: CDR1 SGHTA, CDR2 FQGNSA. The germline V and J ends were trimmed by 3 bases and 2 bases, with 12 bases remaining between them. The length of the CDR3 is 15 residues. The CDR3 DNA reads TGTGCCAGCAGCTTCTCGGGAGTGACCACAGATACGCAGTATTTT. It codes for CASSFSGVTTDTQYF.

This clonotype was detected ten times or more. This sequence joins TRBV5-1 and TRBJ2-4; 7 nucleotides agree with TRBD2. V was pared by 4 bases and J by 8 bases, with 9 bases of the junction left unmatched. The CDR3 has 14 residues. CDR1 is SGHRS, CDR2 YFSETQ, per germline. CDR3 in amino acids: CASSGGESRDIQYF. CDR3 nucleotides: TGCGCCAGCAGCGGGGGGGAATCCCGGGACATTCAGTACTTC.

The chain joins TRBV7-2 to TRBJ2-7; no reliable D call. The ends were cut back, 0 bases at V and 0 bases at J, with 6 bases in the middle. CDR3 length: 14 residues. Germline lookup yields CDR1 SGHTA and CDR2 FQGNSA. CDR3: CASSLAPPSYEQYF. CDR3 coding DNA: TGTGCCAGCAGCTTAGCGCCCCCCTCCTACGAGCAGTACTTC.